This record covers a single T cell receptor (beta chain). The junction had 8 bases not matched to a gene; V was cut back by 4 bases and J by 5 bases. In germline, CDR1 is SGHRS, CDR2 YFSETQ. CDR3 size: 14 residues. This sample stems from a study of technical replicates of blood from a handful of donors. Produced via immunoSEQ multiplex PCR; TCRdb's table is partial and in-frame only. In the table there are 60,000 to 75,000 clones, around 87% of which are singletons. The gene calls are TRBV5-1 and TRBJ2-7, with 8 bases identical to TRBD1. The sequencing input was PBMCs. This sequence originates from a human donor in good health. Some clones in this sample may be carry-over from other donors' samples. The CDR3 here is CASSLGQEINEQYF. The CDR3 DNA reads as TGCGCCAGCAGCCTGGGACAGGAGATCAACGAGCAGTACTTC.